The 29 T cell receptor beta chains listed next were all sequenced from one sample in a study of shared clonotypes between healthy human individuals (TCRdb year 2020). To prepare the library, the immunoSEQ multiplex PCR assay was applied. The clones in this table, taken by TCRdb from immuneACCESS, are in-frame only. Not every clone is retained; where verified, under half of the shortfall comes from an unresolved V gene, and the cause of the rest is unknown. The sample includes about 480,000 clones, with roughly 85% observed a single time. The biggest ten clones account for roughly an eighth of the sample. The sequenced sample was PBMCs. These receptors were collected from a woman aged 40 to 50 in good health. Some clones in this sample may be carry-over from other donors' samples.

The V call is TRBV11-3, the J call TRBJ2-3, with D possibly being TRBD2 (7 bases). Trimming took off 3 bases at V and 5 bases at J, with 12 bases between the two ends. The CDR3 is 14 amino acids. Germline CDR1 and CDR2: SGHNT and YENEEA. Written as DNA, the CDR3 is TGTGCCAGCAGCTTGGGGGGGGCCGAAGATACGCAGTATTTT. Translation: CASSLGGAEDTQYF.

This clone appeared a few times. The V gene is TRBV30, the J gene TRBJ2-1; 8 nucleotides agree with TRBD2. V lost 4 bases to trimming and J lost 7 bases; unmatched junction nucleotides: 24. This CDR3 is 19 amino acids long. CDR1 and CDR2 from the germline V gene are GTSNPN and SVGIG (reference sequence). The CDR3 DNA sequence: TGTGCCTGGAATAGGGGACTAGAAAGCAACCGGCGTTGGGAAAATGAGCAGTTCTTC. It is translated as CAWNRGLESNRRWENEQFF.

This clone has more than one count but fewer than ten. Additional DNA sequences in this sample encode the identical CDR3. This chain joins TRBV30 and TRBJ1-1, with D hard to call. Trimming took off 0 bases at V and 1 base at J, with 6 bases between the two ends. Germline V gene sequence: CDR1 GTSNPN, CDR2 SVGIG (reference sequence). CDR3 length: 13 amino acids. DNA of the CDR3: TGTGCCTGGAGTGTAGCAGAGAACACTGAAGCTTTCTTT. Translating gives CAWSVAENTEAFF.

The chain joins TRBV14 to TRBJ1-4; 9 bases are a match to TRBD1. The germline CDR1 and CDR2 sequences are SGHDN and FVKESK. The CDR3 runs to 16 residues. J gave up 13 bases and V 3 bases, and 15 bases lay outside the gene matches. The CDR3 loop reads CASSHHRTGAVSRLFF. Written as DNA, the CDR3 is TGTGCCAGCAGCCATCACCGGACAGGGGCTGTTTCTAGACTGTTTTTT.

This clone was seen just once. The sample carries other DNA sequences with the same CDR3. The chain employs TRBV19 and TRBJ1-5; tentatively, D is TRBD1 (5 bases). Trimming shortened V by 3 bases and J by 4 bases, and 13 bases separated the two germline ends. This CDR3 contains 15 residues. Germline assignment: CDR1 LNHDA and CDR2 SQIVND (reference sequence). Written as DNA, the CDR3 is TGTGCCAGTAGTATGGGGCAGGGTGGAAATCAGCCCCAGCATTTT. Translation gives CASSMGQGGNQPQHF.

The rearrangement joins TRBV7-8 to TRBJ2-1, with D perhaps given as TRBD1 or TRBD2 (6 bases each). With 1 base removed from V and 10 bases from J, the gap between germline ends came to 17 bases. Germline V gene data show CDR1 as SGHVS and CDR2 as FQNEAQ. CDR3 length: 15 residues. CDR3 loop: CASSLGRRRGVEQFF. The DNA for the CDR3 is TGTGCCAGCAGCTTAGGACGGAGGAGGGGGGTAGAGCAGTTCTTC.

This rearrangement joins TRBV5-8 to TRBJ2-3; a weak D match, TRBD1 (6 bases). Trimming took 1 base from V and 0 from J, leaving 15 bases between them. This CDR3 contains 17 residues. Germline-derived CDR1 and CDR2 are SGHTS and YDEGEE. The CDR3 protein is CASSLRTTGISTDTQYF. The CDR3 coding sequence is TGTGCCAGCAGCTTGCGGACGACAGGAATAAGCACAGATACGCAGTATTTT.

The chain recombines TRBV18 with TRBJ1-1; D gene uncertain. The CDR3 loop spans 14 amino acids. Germline V gene data show CDR1 as KGHSH and CDR2 as LQKENI. V was clipped by 2 bases and J by 1 base, with 8 bases between them. The CDR3 loop is CASSPKEANTEAFF. The CDR3 DNA is TGTGCCAGCTCACCAAAGGAGGCGAACACTGAAGCTTTCTTT.

In this sample, this clone turned up once. CDR3 bases: TGTGCCAGCAGCAGGGGACTAGCGGGAGGCCCTCAGTACTTC. Amino acids: CASSRGLAGGPQYF. The chain uses TRBV7-2 and TRBJ2-7, with 15 bases fitting TRBD2. Germline CDR1 SGHTA, CDR2 FQGNSA. This CDR3 comprises 14 residues. The V segment lost 5 bases and the J segment 10 bases; nucleotides outside the gene matches: 6.

This clone was observed a handful of times. The chain links TRBV5-6 to TRBJ2-4, with 10 bases identical to TRBD1. The CDR3 length is 16 residues. Per germline, CDR1 SGHDT and CDR2 YYEEEE. V lost 4 bases and J lost 5; bases outside the gene matches: 9. CDR3 DNA sequence: TGTGCCAGCAGCGGGGGGACAGGGGTAATCGAAAACATTCAGTACTTC. It is translated as CASSGGTGVIENIQYF.

This clone was recorded only once. It may be a read error: a sequence one base away is much more abundant. The sample holds other DNA sequences that translate to the same CDR3. The chain recombines TRBV2 with TRBJ1-2, with 7 bases that match TRBD1. The V gene's germline CDR1 is SNHLY and CDR2 FYNNEI. The V gene end was trimmed by 4 bases and the J gene end by 2 bases; junction bases not matched to a gene: 1. There are 13 residues in the CDR3. CDR3 amino acids: CASSGGQNYGYTF. The CDR3 DNA follows: TGTGCCAGCAGTGGGGGACAGAACTATGGCTACACCTTC. The full variable domain, completed using reference TRBV2 and TRBJ1-2, is EPEVTQTPSHQVTQMGQEVILRCVPISNHLYFYWYRQILGQKVEFLVSFYNNEISEKSEIFDDQFSVERPDGSNFTLKIRSTKLEDSAMYFCASSGGQNYGYTFGSGTRLTVV.

This clone was observed once. V usage is TRBV11-2 and J usage is TRBJ2-6; D tentatively fits TRBD1 or TRBD2 (5 bases each). V lost 3 bases and J 2 bases, leaving 17 bases between the germline ends. The CDR3 is 18 amino acids. Germline CDR1 reads SGHAT; CDR2 reads FQNNGV. CDR3 DNA sequence: TGTGCCAGCAGCTTTATTCCTGGGACGTCCCCTGGGGCCAACGTCCTGACTTTC. Amino acid sequence: CASSFIPGTSPGANVLTF. The variable domain in full, with the rest retrieved from reference TRBV11-2 and TRBJ2-6, is EAGVAQSPRYKIIEKRQSVAFWCNPISGHATLYWYQQILGQGPKLLIQFQNNGVVDDSQLPKDRFSAERLKGVDSTLKIQPAKLEDSAVYLCASSFIPGTSPGANVLTFGAGSRLTVL.

The chain uses TRBV27 and TRBJ2-7; 10 bases align to TRBD2. The V gene end was trimmed by 2 bases and the J gene end by 2 bases; junction bases not matched to a gene: 0. Germline V CDR1 and CDR2: MNHEY, SMNVEV (reference sequence). This CDR3 contains 14 residues. The CDR3 DNA is TGTGCCAGCAGTTTACTAGCGGGGGCCTACGAGCAGTACTTC. Translation gives CASSLLAGAYEQYF.

The rearrangement uses TRBV27 and TRBJ1-5; D unclear. The length of the CDR3 is 13 residues. V was shortened by 4 bases and J by 5 bases, with 9 bases between the two germline ends. The germline gives CDR1 MNHEY, CDR2 SMNVEV (reference sequence). The CDR3 region has the DNA TGTGCCAGCAGTTCTTCAAGTTATCAGCCCCAGCATTTT. Translation gives CASSSSSYQPQHF.

The chain uses TRBV5-5 and TRBJ2-2; D unclear. The V end lost 4 bases, the J end lost 6 bases, and 22 bases lay between the germline ends. The CDR3 contains 17 residues. Germline CDR1 reads SGHKS; CDR2 reads YYEKEE (reference sequence). CDR3 residues: CASSAYHPGIWAGELFF. CDR3 coding DNA: TGTGCCAGCAGCGCATACCACCCAGGCATCTGGGCCGGGGAGCTGTTTTTT.

The chain carries TRBV30 and TRBJ2-2; D may match TRBD1 or TRBD2 (5 bases each). In germline, CDR1 is GTSNPN, CDR2 SVGIG (reference sequence). V was clipped by 6 bases and J by 3 bases, with 14 bases between them. The CDR3 covers 14 residues. The CDR3 sequence: CACTGTKDTGELFF. The CDR3 DNA sequence: TGTGCCTGCACCGGGACGAAAGACACCGGGGAGCTGTTTTTT.

The V call is TRBV18, the J call TRBJ1-3; tentative D call: TRBD1 (5 bases). CDR1 is KGHSH and CDR2 is LQKENI in the germline V gene. There are 17 residues in the CDR3. Trimming removed 0 bases from V and 1 base from J, with 13 bases in between. CDR3 residues: CASSPPGRGRSGNTIYF. CDR3 coding DNA: TGTGCCAGCTCACCACCGGGGCGGGGGAGGTCTGGAAACACCATATATTTT.

V and J are TRBV25-1 and TRBJ2-2; 10 bases agree with TRBD2. In germline, CDR1 is MGHDK, CDR2 SYGVNS. V was pared by 6 bases and J by 6 bases, with 4 bases of the junction left unmatched. The CDR3 runs to 14 residues. Written as DNA, the CDR3 is TGTGCCAGCAGCCAGCGGGAGGGCCCCGGGGAGCTGTTTTTT. Protein: CASSQREGPGELFF.

This clone was picked up a small number of times. This chain links TRBV30 with TRBJ1-1; D may be TRBD1 (5 bases). CDR1 is GTSNPN, CDR2 SVGIG, per germline (reference sequence). The CDR3 sequence is 11 residues long. The germline V and J ends were trimmed by 5 bases and 3 bases, with 7 bases remaining between them. The CDR3 DNA sequence: TGTGCCTGGGGACACGACACTGAAGCTTTCTTT. Protein sequence: CAWGHDTEAFF. Variable domain in full (rest from reference TRBV30 and TRBJ1-1): SQTIHQWPATLVQPVGSPLSLECTVEGTSNPNLYWYRQAAGRGLQLLFYSVGIGQISSEVPQNLSASRPQDRQFILSSKKLLLSDSGFYLCAWGHDTEAFFGQGTRLTVV.

This chain connects TRBV19 to TRBJ1-1; no definite D call. Trimming shortened V by 7 bases and J by 2 bases, and 5 bases separated the two germline ends. The CDR3 has 11 amino acids. Germline CDR1 and CDR2: LNHDA and SQIVND (reference sequence). In DNA form, the CDR3 reads TGTGCCAGTAAATTAAACACTGAAGCTTTCTTT. This gives the protein CASKLNTEAFF. Full variable domain (missing parts from reference TRBV19 and TRBJ1-1): DGGITQSPKYLFRKEGQNVTLSCEQNLNHDAMYWYRQDPGQGLRLIYYSQIVNDFQKGDIAEGYSVSREKKESFPLTVTSAQKNPTAFYLCASKLNTEAFFGQGTRLTVV.

Worth noting for this clone: Since a far larger clone is one base different, this is likely a read error. The chain uses TRBV11-2 and TRBJ2-3, with TRBD2 matching over 7 bases. Germline CDR1 and CDR2: SGHAT and FQNNGV. This CDR3 region has 15 residues. Trimming cost V 5 bases and J 4 bases; bases outside gene matches: 9. CDR3 DNA sequence: TGTGCCAGCAGCCTTTGGGGGGGTTCTCCAGATACGCAGTATTTT. Translating gives CASSLWGGSPDTQYF.

The gene calls are TRBV14 and TRBJ2-1; D gene ambiguous. Germline loops: CDR1 SGHDN, CDR2 FVKESK. The length of the CDR3 is 16 residues. V shed 4 bases and J shed 0 bases, with 13 bases lying between them. The CDR3 region has the DNA TGTGCCAGCAGCCTTAGAGAGCATAGCTCCTACAATGAGCAGTTCTTC. Its protein is CASSLREHSSYNEQFF.

The chain joins TRBV2 to TRBJ1-1, with no clear D. Trimming shortened V by 4 bases and J by 3 bases, and 12 bases separated the two germline ends. The germline V gene has CDR1 SNHLY and CDR2 FYNNEI. The CDR3 is 14 amino acids. CDR3 sequence reads: CASSVAALDTEAFF. DNA for the CDR3: TGTGCCAGCAGTGTAGCGGCTTTGGACACTGAAGCTTTCTTT.

The J gene is TRBJ1-1, the V gene TRBV18, with 9 bases matching TRBD1. Germline CDR1 KGHSH, CDR2 LQKENI. Trimming removed 6 bases from V and 0 bases from J; junction bases left unmatched: 8. This CDR3 has 16 amino acids. The CDR3 bases are TGTGCCAGCTCGATGACAGGGGGTGGTTTGAACACTGAAGCTTTCTTT. Translation: CASSMTGGGLNTEAFF.

This chain joins TRBV7-9 and TRBJ2-2; D is uncertain. Germline lookup yields CDR1 SEHNR and CDR2 FQNEAQ (reference sequence). The CDR3 is 15 amino acids. V was shortened by 6 bases and J by 1 base, with 12 bases between the two germline ends. In DNA form, the CDR3 reads TGTGCCAGCAGGGGTGGTGGGGAGAACACCGGGGAGCTGTTTTTT. Protein product: CASRGGGENTGELFF.

Turning to this clone: A far larger clone lies a single base away; this is likely a read error. The gene calls are TRBV27 and TRBJ1-3, with 8 bases fitting TRBD1. Germline values: CDR1 MNHEY, CDR2 SMNVEV (reference sequence). There are 12 residues in the CDR3. Trimming took 11 bases from V and 5 from J; bases not matched to a gene: 5. The CDR3 region is CAGGDRRNTIYF. The CDR3, as DNA: TGTGCCGGCGGGGACAGGAGAAACACCATATATTTT.

The rearrangement uses TRBV28 and TRBJ1-6; D may be TRBD1 (6 bases). The CDR3 is 13 amino acids. Per germline, CDR1 MDHEN and CDR2 SYDVKM. V was trimmed by 2 bases and J by 14 bases, leaving 13 bases between them. CDR3 bases: TGTGCCAGCAGTTTAGGGGGACAAAGGGCCCTCCACTTT. This translates into CASSLGGQRALHF.

V and J are TRBV18 and TRBJ2-7; perhaps D is TRBD1 or TRBD2 (5 bases each). The length of the CDR3 is 13 residues. The V gene lost 5 bases and the J gene lost 6 bases, with 14 bases spanning the gap. The germline CDR1 and CDR2 sequences are KGHSH and LQKENI. The CDR3 nucleotides read TGTGCCAGCTCAGGGGGACCCTCCGGCGAGCAGTACTTC. As protein: CASSGGPSGEQYF.

This chain joins TRBV5-5 and TRBJ2-3; tentatively, D is TRBD2 (6 bases). Trimming took off 0 bases at V and 0 bases at J, with 8 bases between the two ends. Germline lookup yields CDR1 SGHKS and CDR2 YYEKEE (reference sequence). The CDR3 sequence is 15 residues long. DNA for the CDR3: TGTGCCAGCAGCTTGGATGGGACTAGCACAGATACGCAGTATTTT. It codes for CASSLDGTSTDTQYF.